These 20 T cell receptor beta chains were all obtained from the same sample, sequenced in a study of T cell responses to AZD1222 COVID-19 vaccine (dated by TCRdb to about 2021). The time point label on this specimen signifies: about 28 days (+/-7) after the second vaccine dose. This specimen's treatment or condition label, per the study, means: meningococcal conjugate vaccine given as trial control. Library construction relied on the immunoSEQ multiplex PCR assay. The table comes from immuneACCESS by way of TCRdb, which keeps in-frame sequences with V and J called. Part of the clones is missing from these tables; in studies checked, under half for an unresolved V gene and the rest for unknown reasons. The sample table contains approximately 180,000 clones; only one count was recorded for approximately 90% of them. The top ten clones comprise around 3.6% of the sample. Material: peripheral blood, obtained 28 days after the second dose of the MenACWY control vaccine. The receptors shown here come from an adult who received the MenACWY meningococcal vaccine as a control.

V gene TRBV11-2 combines with J gene TRBJ2-7; either TRBD1 or TRBD2 may fit D (6 bases each). The V end lost 2 bases, the J end lost 3 bases, and 14 bases lay between the germline ends. CDR1 and CDR2 from the germline V gene are SGHAT and FQNNGV. This CDR3 region has 15 residues. CDR3: CASSLMPGAIYEQYF. CDR3 DNA: TGTGCCAGCAGCTTAATGCCGGGGGCGATCTACGAGCAGTACTTC. Based on the CDR3 plus reference TRBV11-2 and TRBJ2-7, the full variable domain is EAGVAQSPRYKIIEKRQSVAFWCNPISGHATLYWYQQILGQGPKLLIQFQNNGVVDDSQLPKDRFSAERLKGVDSTLKIQPAKLEDSAVYLCASSLMPGAIYEQYFGPGTRLTVT.

The chain joins TRBV7-9 to TRBJ2-2; D is unclear. This CDR3 has 16 residues. The ends were cut back, 4 bases at V and 0 bases at J, with 12 bases in the middle. Germline CDR1 and CDR2: SEHNR and FQNEAQ (reference sequence). CDR3 coding DNA: TGTGCCAGCAGCTCCCCACTGGTTGCGAACACCGGGGAGCTGTTTTTT. Its translation is CASSSPLVANTGELFF.

V is TRBV11-3 and J is TRBJ2-1, with TRBD1 identical over 8 bases. The germline V gene encodes CDR1 SGHNT and CDR2 YENEEA. V lost 6 bases, J lost 8 bases, and 15 bases stayed unmatched. The CDR3 spans 16 residues. Written as DNA, the CDR3 is TGTGCCAGCAGGGAATGGGGTGGGACAGGCAGCGATGAGCAGTTCTTC. This sequence encodes CASREWGGTGSDEQFF.

This chain links TRBV19 with TRBJ2-5; 8 bases agree with TRBD1. The CDR3 runs to 15 residues. The germline V gene has CDR1 LNHDA and CDR2 SQIVND (reference sequence). V gave up 10 bases and J gave up 4 bases; unmatched junction bases: 14. CDR3 nucleotide sequence: TGTGCCACCGAGGCCGGACAGGGAATAGGAGAGACCCAGTACTTC. Amino acids: CATEAGQGIGETQYF.

The chain links TRBV12-3 or TRBV12-4 to TRBJ1-1; 11 bases map to TRBD1. The CDR3 loop spans 13 amino acids. The V gene end was trimmed by 7 bases and the J gene end by 5 bases; junction bases not matched to a gene: 3. The CDR3 region is CASTGQGGTEAFF. CDR3 nucleotides: TGTGCCAGCACGGGACAGGGGGGTACTGAAGCTTTCTTT.

In DNA form, the CDR3 reads TGTGCCAGCAGCGTACAGCCAGGAGACACTGAAGCTTTCTTT. Its protein is CASSVQPGDTEAFF. The V and J genes are TRBV9 and TRBJ1-1; D not certain. From germline, CDR1 is SGDLS and CDR2 YYNGEE. V was trimmed by 1 base and J by 3 bases, leaving 10 bases between them. This CDR3 is 14 amino acids long.

CDR3 protein: CASSSQGVGTEAFF. The CDR3 coding sequence is TGTGCCAGCAGCTCACAGGGGGTAGGCACTGAAGCTTTCTTT. The V and J genes are TRBV7-3 and TRBJ1-1; 8 bases agree with TRBD1. Trimming cost V 4 bases and J 4 bases; bases outside gene matches: 5. The CDR3 has 14 residues. In germline, CDR1 is SGHTA, CDR2 FQGTGA.

V usage is TRBV24-1 and J usage is TRBJ2-2; 7 positions match TRBD2. The V gene end was trimmed by 4 bases and the J gene end by 4 bases; junction bases not matched to a gene: 8. From germline, CDR1 is KGHDR and CDR2 SFDVKD. The CDR3 runs to 16 residues. The CDR3, as DNA: TGTGCCACCAGTGACCGGACTAGACGGGGCACCGGGGAGCTGTTTTTT. It is translated as CATSDRTRRGTGELFF.

The chain joins TRBV4-1 to TRBJ2-1; a weak D match, TRBD2 (6 bases). The V end was cut by 4 bases, the J end by 7 bases, with 17 bases between. The CDR3 extends over 15 amino acids. Germline CDR1 is MGHRA and CDR2 is YSYEKL. CDR3: CASSPRLSGLNEQFF. The CDR3 coding sequence is TGCGCCAGCAGCCCCCGGCTCAGCGGGCTGAATGAGCAGTTCTTC.

Comments on this clone: The sample carries other DNA sequences with the same CDR3. J is TRBJ2-7 and V is TRBV5-1; D is uncertain. Trimming shortened V by 2 bases and J by 3 bases, and 6 bases separated the two germline ends. Germline CDR1 is SGHRS and CDR2 is YFSETQ. The CDR3 length is 12 residues. The CDR3 is CASSLGDYEQYF. The CDR3 coding sequence is TGCGCCAGCAGCTTAGGCGACTACGAGCAGTACTTC.

This clone has just one count. The chain employs TRBV10-3 and TRBJ1-3; no definite D call. Trimming stripped 0 bases from V and 4 bases from J, with 13 bases between. The length of the CDR3 is 16 residues. Per the germline V gene, CDR1 is ENHRY and CDR2 is SYGVKD. The CDR3 protein is CAISESTPDQGNTIYF. The DNA for the CDR3 is TGTGCCATCAGTGAGTCGACTCCGGACCAGGGAAACACCATATATTTT.

The chain combines TRBV7-2 with TRBJ1-6; D is possibly TRBD1 (6 bases). The length of the CDR3 is 15 residues. Trimming took 5 bases from V and 5 from J, leaving 13 bases between them. Germline CDR1 SGHTA, CDR2 FQGNSA. CDR3 DNA: TGTGCCAGCAGCCCCGGGGGCCCCAATAATTCACCCCTCCACTTT. It translates to CASSPGGPNNSPLHF.

As regards this clone: Mismatch with germline at one junction end may stem from a read error. The chain combines TRBV7-7 with TRBJ2-2; D uncertain. This CDR3 region has 15 residues. Germline V gene lookup returns CDR1 SSHAT and CDR2 FNYEAQ (reference sequence). Here the CDR3 reads CASSPTAINTGELFF. CDR3 nucleotides: TGTGCTAGCAGCCCCACGGCGATTAACACCGGGGAGCTGTTTTTT.

This sequence joins TRBV5-6 and TRBJ1-2, with 9 bases aligning to TRBD1. This CDR3 contains 13 residues. The trim removed 5 bases at V and 7 bases at J, leaving 6 bases unmatched. Germline V gene sequence: CDR1 SGHDT, CDR2 YYEEEE. This chain's CDR3 is CASSQPTGGGYTF. The CDR3 nucleotides are TGTGCCAGCAGTCAACCGACAGGGGGTGGCTACACCTTC. The variable domain in full, completed from reference TRBV5-6 and TRBJ1-2, reads DAGVTQSPTHLIKTRGQQVTLRCSPKSGHDTVSWYQQALGQGPQFIFQYYEEEERQRGNFPDRFSGHQFPNYSSELNVNALLLGDSALYLCASSQPTGGGYTFGSGTRLTVV.

The J gene is TRBJ2-7, the V gene TRBV11-2; 10 nucleotides match TRBD1. Looked up from germline, CDR1 is SGHAT and CDR2 is FQNNGV. The J segment lost 5 bases and the V segment lost 1 base, leaving 2 bases of the junction unmatched. The CDR3 contains 14 residues. This chain's CDR3 is CASSLGTGGHEQYF. For the CDR3, the DNA is TGTGCCAGCAGCTTAGGGACAGGGGGGCACGAGCAGTACTTC. The full variable domain, rest sourced from reference TRBV11-2 and TRBJ2-7, is EAGVAQSPRYKIIEKRQSVAFWCNPISGHATLYWYQQILGQGPKLLIQFQNNGVVDDSQLPKDRFSAERLKGVDSTLKIQPAKLEDSAVYLCASSLGTGGHEQYFGPGTRLTVT.

This chain connects TRBV11-2 to TRBJ2-1, with 11 bases identical to TRBD2. V was clipped by 2 bases and J by 4 bases; unmatched bases: 1. The CDR3 extends over 15 amino acids. Per the germline V gene, CDR1 is SGHAT and CDR2 is FQNNGV. CDR3 nucleotides: TGTGCCAGCAGCTTAACTAGCGGGAGTTACAATGAGCAGTTCTTC. This gives the protein CASSLTSGSYNEQFF.

This rearrangement joins TRBV4-1 to TRBJ1-5; D is possibly TRBD1 (5 bases). CDR3 length: 16 residues. Germline V gene data show CDR1 as MGHRA and CDR2 as YSYEKL. The V end lost 0 bases, the J end lost 0 bases, and 9 bases lay between the germline ends. The CDR3 loop reads CASSQEPTASNQPQHF. The CDR3 coding sequence is TGCGCCAGCAGCCAAGAGCCGACAGCTAGCAATCAGCCCCAGCATTTT.

The gene calls are TRBV2 and TRBJ1-1; the D is unclear. Germline loops: CDR1 SNHLY, CDR2 FYNNEI. The V gene lost 7 bases and the J gene lost 2 bases, with 14 bases spanning the gap. The CDR3 runs to 14 residues. CDR3 protein: CASKRQDLNTEAFF. The DNA for the CDR3 is TGTGCCAGCAAGAGACAAGACCTTAACACTGAAGCTTTCTTT. The complete variable domain, with remaining parts taken from reference TRBV2 and TRBJ1-1, reads EPEVTQTPSHQVTQMGQEVILRCVPISNHLYFYWYRQILGQKVEFLVSFYNNEISEKSEIFDDQFSVERPDGSNFTLKIRSTKLEDSAMYFCASKRQDLNTEAFFGQGTRLTVV.

The gene calls are TRBV19 and TRBJ1-5, with 12 bases fitting TRBD1. This CDR3 spans 15 amino acids. J lost 6 bases, V lost 5 bases, and 5 bases had no gene match. In germline, CDR1 is LNHDA, CDR2 SQIVND (reference sequence). The CDR3 spells CASSVGQGAVQPQHF. The CDR3 DNA sequence: TGTGCCAGTAGTGTGGGACAGGGGGCGGTTCAGCCCCAGCATTTT.

The sample holds one count of this clone. The V call is TRBV7-3, the J call TRBJ2-7; D may be TRBD2 (6 bases). The ends were cut back, 3 bases at V and 3 bases at J, with 9 bases in the middle. There are 13 residues in the CDR3. Germline V gene lookup returns CDR1 SGHTA and CDR2 FQGTGA. The CDR3 protein is CASSFGGGYEQYF. The CDR3 nucleotides read TGTGCCAGCAGCTTTGGGGGAGGCTACGAGCAGTACTTC.